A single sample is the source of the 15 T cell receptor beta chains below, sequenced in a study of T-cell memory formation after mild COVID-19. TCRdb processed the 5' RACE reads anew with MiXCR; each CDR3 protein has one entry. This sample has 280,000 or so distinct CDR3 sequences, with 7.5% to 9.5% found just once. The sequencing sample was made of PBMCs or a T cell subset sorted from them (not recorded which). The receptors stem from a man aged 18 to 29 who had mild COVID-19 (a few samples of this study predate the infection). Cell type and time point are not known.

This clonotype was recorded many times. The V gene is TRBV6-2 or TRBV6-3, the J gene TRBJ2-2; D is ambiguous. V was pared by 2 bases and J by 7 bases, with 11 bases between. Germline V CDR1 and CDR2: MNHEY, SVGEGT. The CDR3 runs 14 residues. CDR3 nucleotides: TGTGCCAGCAGTTACACTCTGGTTTTCGGGGAGCTGTTTTTT. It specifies CASSYTLVFGELFF.

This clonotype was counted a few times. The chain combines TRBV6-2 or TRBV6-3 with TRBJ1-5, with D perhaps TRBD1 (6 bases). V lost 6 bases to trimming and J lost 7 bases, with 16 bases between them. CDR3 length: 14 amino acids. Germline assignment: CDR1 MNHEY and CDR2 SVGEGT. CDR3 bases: TGTGCCAGCAGCCCAGACAGGCTAAAGCAGCCCCAGCATTTT. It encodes CASSPDRLKQPQHF.

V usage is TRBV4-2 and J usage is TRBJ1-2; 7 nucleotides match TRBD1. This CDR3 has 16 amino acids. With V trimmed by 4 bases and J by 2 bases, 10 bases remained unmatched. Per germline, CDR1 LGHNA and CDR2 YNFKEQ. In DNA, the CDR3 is TGTGCCAGCAGCCCCATCCCCGCAGGGGGGAACTATGGCTACACCTTC. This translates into CASSPIPAGGNYGYTF.

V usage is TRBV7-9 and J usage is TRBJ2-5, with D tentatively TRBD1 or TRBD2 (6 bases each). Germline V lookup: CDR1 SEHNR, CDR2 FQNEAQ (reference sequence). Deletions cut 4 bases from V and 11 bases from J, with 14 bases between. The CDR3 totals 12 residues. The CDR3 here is CASSSLGGRQYF. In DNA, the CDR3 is TGTGCCAGCAGCTCCCTGGGGGGCAGACAGTACTTC.

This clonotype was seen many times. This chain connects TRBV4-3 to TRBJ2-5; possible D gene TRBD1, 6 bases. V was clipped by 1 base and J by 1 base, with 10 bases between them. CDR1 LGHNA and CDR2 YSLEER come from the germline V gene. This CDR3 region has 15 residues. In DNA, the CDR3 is TGCGCCAGCAGCCAAGCGTACAGGGCCCAAGAGACCCAGTACTTC. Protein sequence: CASSQAYRAQETQYF.

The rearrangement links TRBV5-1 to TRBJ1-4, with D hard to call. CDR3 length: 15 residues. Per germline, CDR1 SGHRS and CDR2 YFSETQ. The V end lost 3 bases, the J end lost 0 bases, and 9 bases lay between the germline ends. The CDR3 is CASSSYGSTNEKLFF. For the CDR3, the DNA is TGCGCCAGCAGCTCCTACGGATCAACTAATGAAAAACTGTTTTTT.

As DNA, the CDR3 is TGTGCCAGCGGCGAACTACAGGGCATGGGGGCCAAAAACATTCAGTACTTC. This sequence encodes CASGELQGMGAKNIQYF. V usage is TRBV6-5 and J usage is TRBJ2-4; tentatively, D is TRBD1 (6 bases). Looked up from germline, CDR1 is MNHEY and CDR2 is SVGAGI. This CDR3 comprises 17 residues. The V and J ends lost 8 bases and 1 base respectively, with 21 bases between them.

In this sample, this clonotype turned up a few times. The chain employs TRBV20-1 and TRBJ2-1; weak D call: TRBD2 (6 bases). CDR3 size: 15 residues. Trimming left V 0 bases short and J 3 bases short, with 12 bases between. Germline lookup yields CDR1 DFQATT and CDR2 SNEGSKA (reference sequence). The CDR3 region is CSARDRRRGYNEQFF. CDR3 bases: TGCAGTGCTAGAGATCGGCGGAGGGGCTACAATGAGCAGTTCTTC.

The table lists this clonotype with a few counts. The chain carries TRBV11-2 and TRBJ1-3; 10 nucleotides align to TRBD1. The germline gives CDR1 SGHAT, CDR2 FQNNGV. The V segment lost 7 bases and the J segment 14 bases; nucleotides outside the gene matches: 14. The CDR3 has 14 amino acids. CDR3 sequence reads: CASNSGQGRASVYF. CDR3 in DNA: TGTGCCAGCAACTCGGGACAGGGGAGGGCTTCGGTATATTTT.

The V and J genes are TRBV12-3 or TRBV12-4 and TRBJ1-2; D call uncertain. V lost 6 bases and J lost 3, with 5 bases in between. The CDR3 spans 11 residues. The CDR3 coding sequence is TGTGCCAGCAGCCGGCACTATGGCTACACCTTC. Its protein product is CASSRHYGYTF.

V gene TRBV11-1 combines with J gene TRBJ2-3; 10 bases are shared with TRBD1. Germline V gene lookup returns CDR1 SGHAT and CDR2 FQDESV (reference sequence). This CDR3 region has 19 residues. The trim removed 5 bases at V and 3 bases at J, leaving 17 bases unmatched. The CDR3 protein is CASSHRVRGGTGVTDTQYF. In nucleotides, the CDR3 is TGTGCCAGCAGCCATCGCGTAAGAGGGGGGACAGGGGTGACAGATACGCAGTATTTT. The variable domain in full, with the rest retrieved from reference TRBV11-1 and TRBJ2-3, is EAEVAQSPRYKITEKSQAVAFWCDPISGHATLYWYRQILGQGPELLVQFQDESVVDDSQLPKDRFSAERLKGVDSTLKIQPAELGDSAMYLCASSHRVRGGTGVTDTQYFGPGTRLTVL.

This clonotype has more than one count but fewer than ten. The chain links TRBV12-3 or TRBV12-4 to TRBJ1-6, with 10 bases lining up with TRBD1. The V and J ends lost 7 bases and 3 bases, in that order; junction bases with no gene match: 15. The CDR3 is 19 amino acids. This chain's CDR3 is CASTDGGQGRIYYNSPLHF. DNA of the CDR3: TGTGCCAGCACCGATGGGGGACAGGGGAGGATCTACTATAATTCACCCCTCCACTTT.

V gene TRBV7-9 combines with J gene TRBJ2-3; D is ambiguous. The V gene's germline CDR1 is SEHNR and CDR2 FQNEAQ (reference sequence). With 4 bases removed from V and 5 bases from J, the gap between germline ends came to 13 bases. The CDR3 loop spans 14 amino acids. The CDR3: CASSSDSAEDTQYF. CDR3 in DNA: TGTGCCAGCAGCTCTGATTCCGCGGAAGATACGCAGTATTTT. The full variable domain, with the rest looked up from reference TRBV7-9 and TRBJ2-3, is DTGVSQNPRHKITKRGQNVTFRCDPISEHNRLYWYRQTLGQGPEFLTYFQNEAQLEKSRLLSDRFSAERPKGSFSTLEIQRTEQGDSAMYLCASSSDSAEDTQYFGPGTRLTVL.

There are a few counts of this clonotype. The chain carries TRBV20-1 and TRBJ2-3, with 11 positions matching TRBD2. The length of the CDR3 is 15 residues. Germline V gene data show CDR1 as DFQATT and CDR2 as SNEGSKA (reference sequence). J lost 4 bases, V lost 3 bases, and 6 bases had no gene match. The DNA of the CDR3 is TGCAGTGCTAGGGAAGGTAGCGGGGGGGCAGATACGCAGTATTTT. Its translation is CSAREGSGGADTQYF.

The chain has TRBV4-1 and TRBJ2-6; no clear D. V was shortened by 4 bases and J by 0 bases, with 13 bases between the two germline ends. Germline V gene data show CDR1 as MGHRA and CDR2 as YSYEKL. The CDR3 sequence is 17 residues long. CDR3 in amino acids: CASSLGSHVSGANVLTF. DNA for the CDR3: TGCGCCAGCAGCCTGGGGTCGCACGTCTCTGGGGCCAACGTCCTGACTTTC.